The 6 T cell receptor beta chains in this list originate from one sample, sequenced in a study of PD-1 blockade in classical Hodgkin lymphoma. The patients all showed relapse after autologous stem cell transplantation, while their brentuximab vedotin exposure varied. Method: immunoSEQ multiplex PCR; TCRdb's copy keeps in-frame clones and lacks some. The sample records tens of thousands of clones, 85% to 90% being singletons. The sequenced sample was peripheral blood mononuclear cells (PBMCs), obtained before the second cycle of nivolumab. The receptors stem from a human donor with classical Hodgkin lymphoma.

Only one count was recorded for this clone. This chain connects TRBV10-3 to TRBJ1-3; D not resolved. Trimming cost V 6 bases and J 3 bases, with 15 bases left between them. This CDR3 has 15 amino acids. Germline V gene lookup returns CDR1 ENHRY and CDR2 SYGVKD. Written as DNA, the CDR3 is TGTGCCATCAGGGGGAGGTCTCAGTTTGGAAACACCATATATTTT. This translates into CAIRGRSQFGNTIYF.

The chain links TRBV19 to TRBJ2-7, with D hard to call. This CDR3 contains 12 residues. The germline V and J ends were trimmed by 0 bases and 2 bases, with 2 bases remaining between them. CDR1 and CDR2 (germline): LNHDA, SQIVND (reference sequence). DNA of the CDR3: TGTGCCAGTAGTATAGACCCCTACGAGCAGTACTTC. This encodes CASSIDPYEQYF. The variable domain in full, completed from reference TRBV19 and TRBJ2-7, reads DGGITQSPKYLFRKEGQNVTLSCEQNLNHDAMYWYRQDPGQGLRLIYYSQIVNDFQKGDIAEGYSVSREKKESFPLTVTSAQKNPTAFYLCASSIDPYEQYFGPGTRLTVT.

This clone came up once. V gene TRBV5-1 combines with J gene TRBJ2-7, with 7 bases aligning to TRBD2. The CDR3 is 13 amino acids. Germline loops: CDR1 SGHRS, CDR2 YFSETQ. V shed 3 bases, J shed 2 bases, and the junction held 2 bases outside the gene matches. CDR3 sequence: CASSSGGTYEQYF. CDR3 DNA sequence: TGCGCCAGCAGCTCGGGGGGAACCTACGAGCAGTACTTC.

The rearrangement joins TRBV9 to TRBJ1-2; D remains unclear. The CDR3 sequence is 14 residues long. The V and J ends lost 4 bases and 4 bases respectively, with 14 bases between them. Germline lookup yields CDR1 SGDLS and CDR2 YYNGEE. The DNA of the CDR3 is TGTGCCAGCAGCACGACCGATTTACTCTATGGCTACACCTTC. Encoded protein: CASSTTDLLYGYTF. Based on the CDR3 plus reference TRBV9 and TRBJ1-2, the full variable domain is DSGVTQTPKHLITATGQRVTLRCSPRSGDLSVYWYQQSLDQGLQFLIQYYNGEERAKGNILERFSAQQFPDLHSELNLSSLELGDSALYFCASSTTDLLYGYTFGSGTRLTVV.

The V and J genes are TRBV10-2 and TRBJ2-4; D is perhaps TRBD1 (6 bases). The length of the CDR3 is 15 residues. CDR1 WSHSY and CDR2 SAAADI come from the germline V gene. V was shortened by 8 bases and J by 1 base, with 15 bases between the two germline ends. Here the CDR3 reads CASSQGGWAKNIQYF. The CDR3 coding sequence is TGCGCCAGCTCACAGGGTGGGTGGGCCAAAAACATTCAGTACTTC.

V usage is TRBV25-1 and J usage is TRBJ2-1; D is possibly TRBD2 (6 bases). The CDR3 sequence is 16 residues long. The germline V gene has CDR1 MGHDK and CDR2 SYGVNS. Between the trimmed V and J ends, which lost 1 base and 8 bases, there was a span of 18 bases. The CDR3 nucleotides are TGTGCCAGCAGTGAATCCCCGCTCCGGGGAGGTCATGAGCAGTTCTTC. Its translation is CASSESPLRGGHEQFF.